A selection of T cell receptor beta chains follows, all from one sample in a study of graft-versus-host responses after intestinal transplantation. For these TCRs, the target antigens are not known. The protocol was immunoSEQ multiplex PCR, while the TCRdb copy is restricted to in-frame clones and leaves out a portion. The table includes roughly 110,000 clones, 87% detected once. The sequencing used unstimulated CD4+ T cells sorted from spleen or lymph node cells, collected before transplant. These receptor sequences come from a human donor who was the organ donor for an intestinal transplant. The CDR3 runs from the conserved cysteine through the conserved F or W. Each record gives: D gene, V gene, CDR3 protein. A D gene is named only where the DNA matches it firmly.

D gene: TRBD2; V gene: TRBV18; CDR3 protein: CASSPRLAGNTGELFF
D gene: -; V gene: TRBV5-1; CDR3 protein: CASSSQDSFYSPLHF
D gene: -; V gene: TRBV6-6; CDR3 protein: CASSYSASLSGNTIYF
D gene: -; V gene: TRBV2; CDR3 protein: CASSEVRGADYEQYF
D gene: -; V gene: TRBV14; CDR3 protein: CASSQAARYEQYF
D gene: -; V gene: TRBV4-1; CDR3 protein: CASSQGNRVSATNEKLFF
D gene: -; V gene: TRBV5-1; CDR3 protein: CASSLGQPLAKNIQYF
D gene: -; V gene: TRBV7-9; CDR3 protein: CASPTSPSAQETQYF
D gene: -; V gene: TRBV11-2; CDR3 protein: CASSFTGGSGNTIYF
D gene: -; V gene: TRBV29-1; CDR3 protein: CSVRLGFDEQFF
D gene: -; V gene: TRBV6-1; CDR3 protein: CASRRNGQTTAFF
D gene: -; V gene: TRBV5-6; CDR3 protein: CASSLDLAGRPFNSPLHF
D gene: -; V gene: TRBV10-1; CDR3 protein: CASSVSGYNEQFF
D gene: -; V gene: TRBV6-1; CDR3 protein: CASSFQGYEQYF
D gene: -; V gene: TRBV9; CDR3 protein: CASSITNEQFF
D gene: -; V gene: TRBV10-2; CDR3 protein: CASLAQLSTGELFF
D gene: -; V gene: TRBV28; CDR3 protein: CASSWSGAATNEKLFF
D gene: -; V gene: TRBV7-2; CDR3 protein: CASSLARGQSEQYF
D gene: TRBD1; V gene: TRBV19; CDR3 protein: CASSIRGQGVFQPQHF
D gene: -; V gene: TRBV6-1; CDR3 protein: CASSGGWAATNEKLFF
D gene: TRBD1; V gene: TRBV10-2; CDR3 protein: CASSPGQGVGQQYF
D gene: -; V gene: TRBV18; CDR3 protein: CASSPNPLGRDTIYF
D gene: -; V gene: TRBV6-5; CDR3 protein: CASKGDNFDGYTF
D gene: TRBD1; V gene: TRBV5-1; CDR3 protein: CASRRGPTDTQYF
D gene: -; V gene: TRBV2; CDR3 protein: CASTLRRGTSYNEQFF